Sequencing of this TCR beta chain was carried out in a study of blood T cell repertoires in COVID-19. The overall study: Whether acute or convalescent, the COVID-19 samples came from the United States, Italy and Spain.

V lost 0 bases and J lost 6; bases outside the gene matches: 10. This CDR3 contains 16 residues. The germline CDR1 and CDR2 sequences are SGDLS and YYNGEE. This table comes from immunoSEQ multiplex PCR, and its TCRdb copy is limited to in-frame clones, with some not included. Of about 190,000 clones in the sample, roughly nine tenths were seen once. The chain links TRBV9 to TRBJ2-7, with TRBD1 identical over 9 bases. The source of this sequence is a man between 65 and 80 years old with active or convalescent COVID-19. The specimen was peripheral blood. CDR3 amino acids: CASSVGDRVGRGEQYF. The CDR3 bases are TGTGCCAGCAGCGTAGGGGACAGGGTTGGACGCGGCGAGCAGTACTTC.